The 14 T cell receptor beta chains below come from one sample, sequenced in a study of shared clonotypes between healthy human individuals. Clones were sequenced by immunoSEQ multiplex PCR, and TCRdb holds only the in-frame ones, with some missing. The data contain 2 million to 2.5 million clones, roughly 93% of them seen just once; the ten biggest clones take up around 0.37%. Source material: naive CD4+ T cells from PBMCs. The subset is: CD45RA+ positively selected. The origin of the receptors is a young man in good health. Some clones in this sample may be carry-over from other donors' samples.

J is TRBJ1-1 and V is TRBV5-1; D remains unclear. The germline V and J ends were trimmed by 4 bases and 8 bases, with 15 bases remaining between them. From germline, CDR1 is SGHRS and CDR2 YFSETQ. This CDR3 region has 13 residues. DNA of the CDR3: TGCGCCAGCAGCCTGGAGGGCTTATACGAAGCTTTCTTT. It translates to CASSLEGLYEAFF.

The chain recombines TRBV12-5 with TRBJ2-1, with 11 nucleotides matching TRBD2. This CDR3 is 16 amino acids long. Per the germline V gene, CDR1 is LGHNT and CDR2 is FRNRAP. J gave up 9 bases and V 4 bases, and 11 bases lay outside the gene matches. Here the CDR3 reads CASGSRTSGRGGEQFF. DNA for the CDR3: TGTGCTAGTGGTTCGCGAACTAGCGGGAGAGGTGGTGAGCAGTTCTTC. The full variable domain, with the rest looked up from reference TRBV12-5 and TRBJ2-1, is DARVTQTPRHKVTEMGQEVTMRCQPILGHNTVFWYRQTMMQGLELLAYFRNRAPLDDSGMPKDRFSAEMPDATLATLKIQPSEPRDSAVYFCASGSRTSGRGGEQFFGPGTRLTVL.

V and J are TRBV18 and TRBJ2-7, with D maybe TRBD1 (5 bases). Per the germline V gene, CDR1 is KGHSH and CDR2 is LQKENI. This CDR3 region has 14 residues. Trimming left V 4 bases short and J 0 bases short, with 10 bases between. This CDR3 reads CASSLGAYSYEQYF. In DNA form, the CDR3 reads TGTGCCAGCTCACTTGGGGCTTACTCCTACGAGCAGTACTTC.

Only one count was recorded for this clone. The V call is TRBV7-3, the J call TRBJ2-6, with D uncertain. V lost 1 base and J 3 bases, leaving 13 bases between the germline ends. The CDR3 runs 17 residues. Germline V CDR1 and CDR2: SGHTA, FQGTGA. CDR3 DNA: TGTGCCAGCAGCTTAATTCGTTGGGTCGGTGGGGCCAACGTCCTGACTTTC. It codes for CASSLIRWVGGANVLTF. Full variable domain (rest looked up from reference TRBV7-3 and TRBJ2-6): GAGVSQTPSNKVTEKGKYVELRCDPISGHTALYWYRQSLGQGPEFLIYFQGTGAADDSGLPNDRFFAVRPEGSVSTLKIQRTERGDSAVYLCASSLIRWVGGANVLTFGAGSRLTVL.

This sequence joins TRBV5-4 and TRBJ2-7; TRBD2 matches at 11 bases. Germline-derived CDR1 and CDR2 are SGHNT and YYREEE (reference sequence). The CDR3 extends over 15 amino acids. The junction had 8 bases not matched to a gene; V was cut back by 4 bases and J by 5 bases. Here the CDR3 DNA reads TGTGCCAGCAGCCCTAGCGGGAGGATGCTAAACGAGCAGTACTTC. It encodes CASSPSGRMLNEQYF.

Here the CDR3 DNA reads TGTGCCAGCAGCTTCCTGGCCCTGGATGGAGAAAAACTGTTTTTT. This codes for CASSFLALDGEKLFF. The gene calls are TRBV7-8 and TRBJ1-4; no firm D call. The CDR3 has 15 amino acids. V was clipped by 3 bases and J by 8 bases, with 16 bases between them. Germline CDR1 reads SGHVS; CDR2 reads FQNEAQ.

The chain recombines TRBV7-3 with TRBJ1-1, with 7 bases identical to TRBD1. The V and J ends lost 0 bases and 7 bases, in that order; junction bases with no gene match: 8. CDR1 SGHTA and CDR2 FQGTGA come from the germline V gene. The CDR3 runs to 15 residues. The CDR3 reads CASSLTGGGAFEAFF. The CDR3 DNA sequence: TGTGCCAGCAGCTTAACGGGAGGGGGCGCTTTTGAAGCTTTCTTT.

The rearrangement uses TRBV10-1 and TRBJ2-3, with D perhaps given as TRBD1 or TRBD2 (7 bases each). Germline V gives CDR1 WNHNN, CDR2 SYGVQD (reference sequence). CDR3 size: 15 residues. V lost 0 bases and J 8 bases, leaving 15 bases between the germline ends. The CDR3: CASSESGEGAGTQYF. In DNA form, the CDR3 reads TGCGCCAGCAGTGAGTCTGGGGAGGGGGCGGGTACGCAGTATTTT.

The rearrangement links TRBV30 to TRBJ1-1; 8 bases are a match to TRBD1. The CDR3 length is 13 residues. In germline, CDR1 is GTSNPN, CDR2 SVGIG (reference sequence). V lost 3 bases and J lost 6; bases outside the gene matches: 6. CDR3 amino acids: CAWSQTGASEAFF. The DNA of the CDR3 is TGTGCCTGGAGCCAGACAGGGGCTTCTGAAGCTTTCTTT.

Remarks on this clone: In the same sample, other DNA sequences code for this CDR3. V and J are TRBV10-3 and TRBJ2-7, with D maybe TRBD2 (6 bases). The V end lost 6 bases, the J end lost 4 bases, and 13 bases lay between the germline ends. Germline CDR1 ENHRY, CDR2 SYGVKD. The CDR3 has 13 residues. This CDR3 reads CAISGGSGYEQYF. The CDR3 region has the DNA TGTGCCATCAGCGGGGGTAGCGGTTACGAGCAGTACTTC.

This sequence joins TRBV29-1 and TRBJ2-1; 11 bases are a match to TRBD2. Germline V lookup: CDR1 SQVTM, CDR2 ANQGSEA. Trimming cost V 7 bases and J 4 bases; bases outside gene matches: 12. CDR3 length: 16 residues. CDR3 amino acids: CSARGPSGRSYNEQFF. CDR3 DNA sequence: TGCAGCGCGAGGGGGCCTAGCGGGAGGAGTTACAATGAGCAGTTCTTC.

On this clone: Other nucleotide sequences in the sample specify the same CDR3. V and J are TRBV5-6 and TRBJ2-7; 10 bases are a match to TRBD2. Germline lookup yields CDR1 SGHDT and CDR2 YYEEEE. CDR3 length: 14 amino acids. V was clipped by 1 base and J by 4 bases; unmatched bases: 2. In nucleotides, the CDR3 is TGTGCCAGCAGCTTGAAGGGACTAGCGTACGAGCAGTACTTC. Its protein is CASSLKGLAYEQYF.

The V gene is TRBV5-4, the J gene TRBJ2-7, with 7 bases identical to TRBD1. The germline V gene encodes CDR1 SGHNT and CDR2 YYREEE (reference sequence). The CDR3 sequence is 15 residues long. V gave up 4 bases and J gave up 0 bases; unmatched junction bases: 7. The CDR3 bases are TGTGCCAGCAGCCCCAAGGGACAGTACTCCTACGAGCAGTACTTC. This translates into CASSPKGQYSYEQYF. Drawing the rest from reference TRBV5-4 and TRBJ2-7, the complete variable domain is ETGVTQSPTHLIKTRGQQVTLRCSSQSGHNTVSWYQQALGQGPQFIFQYYREEENGRGNFPPRFSGLQFPNYSSELNVNALELDDSALYLCASSPKGQYSYEQYFGPGTRLTVT.

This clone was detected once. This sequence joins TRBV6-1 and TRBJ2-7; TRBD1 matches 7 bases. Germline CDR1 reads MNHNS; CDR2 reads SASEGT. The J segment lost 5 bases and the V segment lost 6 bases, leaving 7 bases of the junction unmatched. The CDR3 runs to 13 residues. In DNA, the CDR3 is TGTGCCAGCAGCTCGACAGGGAAACACGAGCAGTACTTC. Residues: CASSSTGKHEQYF.